Ten or more counts support the clone carrying this T cell receptor beta chain. As yet, its antigen is unknown. Researchers prepared the TCRbeta library using unique molecular identifiers, the study reports. A single record per CDR3 protein comes from TCRdb applying MiXCR to the PCR reads. The sample records 450,000 to 700,000 distinct CDR3 sequences, about a quarter being singletons. The data originate from a study of T-cell reconstitution after alpha-beta-depleted transplantation in children. Points from the study as a whole: Expanded graft clones, several hundred of them, were reportedly the source of alpha-beta T cells about two months after transplant. Diversity and T-cell counts at one year after transplant derived mostly from new T cells.

This CDR3 comprises 13 residues. Trimming left V 4 bases short and J 6 bases short, with 13 bases between. CDR1 MNHEY and CDR2 SMNVEV come from the germline V gene (reference sequence). J is TRBJ2-7 and V is TRBV27; weak D call: TRBD1 (6 bases). The input for sequencing was PBMCs, taken before TCRalphabeta/CD19-depleted stem cell transplant. This TCR derives from a boy in the first two years of life with Wiskott-Aldrich syndrome, due to receive a stem cell transplant. CDR3 nucleotide sequence: TGTGCCAGCAGTTCAGGGGTAGTCGGCGAGCAGTACTTC. This translates into CASSSGVVGEQYF.